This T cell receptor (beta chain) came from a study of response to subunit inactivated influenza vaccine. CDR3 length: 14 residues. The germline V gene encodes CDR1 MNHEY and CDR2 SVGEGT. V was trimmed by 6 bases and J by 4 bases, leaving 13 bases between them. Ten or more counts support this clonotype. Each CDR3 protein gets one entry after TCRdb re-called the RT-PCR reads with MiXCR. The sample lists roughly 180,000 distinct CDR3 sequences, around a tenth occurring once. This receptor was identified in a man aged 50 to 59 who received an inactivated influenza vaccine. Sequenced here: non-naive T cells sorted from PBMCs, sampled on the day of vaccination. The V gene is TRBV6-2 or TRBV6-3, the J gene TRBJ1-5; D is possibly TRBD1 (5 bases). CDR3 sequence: CASRRQSRNQPQHF. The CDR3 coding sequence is TGTGCCAGCAGAAGACAGAGCCGGAATCAGCCCCAGCATTTT.